The 27 T cell receptor beta chains presented below share a single source sample, sequenced in a study of cytomegalovirus exposure and HLA in healthy donors (dated by TCRdb to the late 2010s). Preparation of the library involved the immunoSEQ multiplex PCR assay. The multiplex PCR relied on a mix of 60 forward primers for TCR Vbeta segments and 13 reverse primers for TCR Jbeta segments. The source is immuneACCESS, and TCRdb retained only in-frame sequences with V and J called. Part of the clones is not carried over; for the studies checked, unresolved V genes explain less than half of this, and the remainder is unexplained. Recorded for this sample are about 130,000 clones; 65% to 80% of them occurred a single time. Jointly, the top ten make up around 1.8% of the sample. Source material: PBMCs. These receptors came from a middle-aged woman in good health and CMV-seronegative.

V usage is TRBV29-1 and J usage is TRBJ2-1; 11 nucleotides agree with TRBD2. The CDR3 is 12 residues long. After removal of 4 bases from V and 15 bases from J, the junction contained 8 bases not matched to a gene. Germline assignment: CDR1 SQVTM and CDR2 ANQGSEA. The CDR3: CSVGTSGRPGFF. The CDR3, as DNA: TGCAGCGTTGGAACTAGCGGGAGACCGGGGTTCTTC.

V gene TRBV19 combines with J gene TRBJ1-4; 8 bases are a match to TRBD1. Germline V CDR1 and CDR2: LNHDA, SQIVND (reference sequence). The CDR3 spans 14 residues. V trimming: 6 bases; J trimming: 7 bases; junction bases outside the gene matches: 7. This CDR3 is CASSVDRGFEKLFF. CDR3 coding DNA: TGTGCCAGTAGCGTCGACAGGGGATTTGAAAAACTGTTTTTT. Full variable domain (outside the CDR3, taken from reference TRBV19 and TRBJ1-4): DGGITQSPKYLFRKEGQNVTLSCEQNLNHDAMYWYRQDPGQGLRLIYYSQIVNDFQKGDIAEGYSVSREKKESFPLTVTSAQKNPTAFYLCASSVDRGFEKLFFGSGTQLSVL.

The J gene is TRBJ2-7, the V gene TRBV2; TRBD2 matches at 8 bases. J gave up 5 bases and V 6 bases, and 9 bases lay outside the gene matches. Per germline, CDR1 SNHLY and CDR2 FYNNEI. The CDR3 has 14 amino acids. CDR3: CASRPGSGGDEQYF. The CDR3 nucleotides are TGTGCCAGCAGACCCGGGAGCGGGGGAGACGAGCAGTACTTC.

V usage is TRBV27 and J usage is TRBJ2-5; D might be TRBD2 (6 bases). The J call may be faulty, since TRBJ2-7 better matches the DNA end. CDR3 length equals 14 residues. Germline-derived CDR1 and CDR2 are MNHEY and SMNVEV (reference sequence). The CDR3 DNA is TGTGCCAGCCCATCGGGGCGGGACGACTACGAGCAGTACTTC. Protein product: CASPSGRDDYEQYF.

The chain carries TRBV28 and TRBJ2-3; D may be TRBD2 (6 bases). V shed 2 bases and J shed 0 bases, with 15 bases lying between them. In germline, CDR1 is MDHEN, CDR2 SYDVKM. The CDR3 is made up of 17 amino acids. CDR3: CASSLPQFRGSTDTQYF. For the CDR3, the DNA is TGTGCCAGCAGTTTACCCCAATTTCGGGGGAGCACAGATACGCAGTATTTT.

The genes are TRBV28 and TRBJ1-3; 7 bases are a match to TRBD1. With V trimmed by 4 bases and J by 1 base, 16 bases remained unmatched. This CDR3 is 19 amino acids long. Germline CDR1 MDHEN, CDR2 SYDVKM. The CDR3 nucleotides read TGTGCCAGCAGTTCCGGGACAGTCTCCCTGCAAGGATCTGGAAACACCATATATTTT. Translated, it gives CASSSGTVSLQGSGNTIYF. The variable domain in full, with the rest retrieved from reference TRBV28 and TRBJ1-3, is DVKVTQSSRYLVKRTGEKVFLECVQDMDHENMFWYRQDPGLGLRLIYFSYDVKMKEKGDIPEGYSVSREKKERFSLILESASTNQTSMYLCASSSGTVSLQGSGNTIYFGEGSWLTVV.

The rearrangement links TRBV7-8 to TRBJ2-7; 7 positions match TRBD2. The CDR3 spans 14 residues. Germline V gene sequence: CDR1 SGHVS, CDR2 FQNEAQ. With 1 base clipped from V and 2 bases from J, the junction kept 2 bases outside the gene matches. The CDR3 coding sequence is TGTGCCAGCAGCTTAGTCGCGGGGGCCTACGAGCAGTACTTC. Translation gives CASSLVAGAYEQYF.

The chain links TRBV5-1 to TRBJ1-1; D gene uncertain. The CDR3 covers 13 residues. The ends were cut back, 7 bases at V and 5 bases at J, with 15 bases in the middle. Germline CDR1 SGHRS, CDR2 YFSETQ. The CDR3 DNA follows: TGCGCCAGCTCGCAGGAGGCGTGGACTGAAGCTTTCTTT. It specifies CASSQEAWTEAFF.

The rearrangement links TRBV27 to TRBJ2-1; 12 bases map to TRBD2. The V and J ends lost 1 base and 8 bases, in that order; junction bases with no gene match: 6. Germline values: CDR1 MNHEY, CDR2 SMNVEV (reference sequence). This CDR3 region has 16 residues. CDR3 sequence reads: CASSLLLAGGGDEQFF. CDR3 nucleotides: TGTGCCAGCAGTTTATTGCTAGCGGGAGGGGGCGATGAGCAGTTCTTC.

As for this clone: Other DNA sequences in this sample translate to the same CDR3. The chain couples TRBV11-3 to TRBJ2-3; 11 bases match TRBD2. In germline, CDR1 is SGHNT, CDR2 YENEEA. The CDR3 loop spans 17 amino acids. Trimming took 5 bases from V and 1 from J; bases not matched to a gene: 8. CDR3 sequence: CASSPGATSGGTDTQYF. The CDR3, as DNA: TGTGCCAGCAGCCCAGGTGCGACTAGCGGGGGCACAGATACGCAGTATTTT.

The gene calls are TRBV30 and TRBJ1-6, with 9 bases matching TRBD1. The J segment lost 9 bases and the V segment lost 4 bases, leaving 13 bases of the junction unmatched. This CDR3 spans 16 amino acids. Germline CDR1 GTSNPN, CDR2 SVGIG (reference sequence). CDR3 bases: TGTGCCTGGATTGGATCGGCCGGGACAGGGACTTCACCCCTCCACTTT. This codes for CAWIGSAGTGTSPLHF.

This chain connects TRBV28 to TRBJ2-5, with 7 bases lining up with TRBD2. Trimming at V came to 2 bases and at J to 5 bases, leaving 8 bases not matched to a gene. CDR1 and CDR2 (germline): MDHEN, SYDVKM. This CDR3 is 15 amino acids long. The CDR3 nucleotides read TGTGCCAGCAGTTTAACGGGCGGGAGTGGTGAGACCCAGTACTTC. This translates into CASSLTGGSGETQYF.

This chain uses TRBV27 with TRBJ1-6, with 7 bases aligning to TRBD1. Per the germline V gene, CDR1 is MNHEY and CDR2 is SMNVEV (reference sequence). With V trimmed by 5 bases and J by 6 bases, 4 bases remained unmatched. This CDR3 has 14 residues. CDR3 coding DNA: TGTGCCAGCAGTAAGGGACAGCCTAATTCACCCCTCCACTTT. This encodes CASSKGQPNSPLHF.

V gene TRBV6-5 combines with J gene TRBJ1-2, with 7 nucleotides matching TRBD1. The CDR3 has 14 residues. J gave up 4 bases and V 6 bases, and 8 bases lay outside the gene matches. Germline assignment: CDR1 MNHEY and CDR2 SVGAGI. CDR3 nucleotide sequence: TGTGCCAGCAGGCCATCGGGACAGAGCTATGGCTACACCTTC. Translated: CASRPSGQSYGYTF.

The chain links TRBV5-1 to TRBJ2-7, with D uncertain. Germline V gene lookup returns CDR1 SGHRS and CDR2 YFSETQ. The V end lost 0 bases, the J end lost 2 bases, and 9 bases lay between the germline ends. There are 14 residues in the CDR3. The CDR3 bases are TGCGCCAGCAGCTTGGCAGATGGTCCCTACGAGCAGTACTTC. It encodes CASSLADGPYEQYF.

This chain links TRBV7-3 with TRBJ2-3, with 9 bases identical to TRBD2. The CDR3 is 20 residues long. Trimming removed 5 bases from V and 5 bases from J; junction bases left unmatched: 23. From germline, CDR1 is SGHTA and CDR2 FQGTGA. CDR3 protein: CASSQRGETGGGRAGDTQYF. The CDR3 nucleotides read TGTGCCAGCAGCCAAAGGGGGGAAACGGGCGGCGGGAGGGCCGGAGATACGCAGTATTTT.

J is TRBJ2-7 and V is TRBV27, with D possibly being TRBD2 (6 bases). The length of the CDR3 is 16 residues. The V gene's germline CDR1 is MNHEY and CDR2 SMNVEV (reference sequence). Between the trimmed V and J ends, which lost 0 bases and 4 bases, there was a span of 16 bases. In nucleotides, the CDR3 is TGTGCCAGCAGTTTATCGGGACTCACAGTGCTTTACGAGCAGTACTTC. It is translated as CASSLSGLTVLYEQYF.

The chain joins TRBV30 to TRBJ2-7, with TRBD1 matching over 7 bases. Germline V lookup: CDR1 GTSNPN, CDR2 SVGIG (reference sequence). Trimming removed 3 bases from V and 0 bases from J; junction bases left unmatched: 2. The CDR3 length is 13 residues. The CDR3 is CAWRDRSSYEQYF. The CDR3 coding sequence is TGTGCCTGGAGGGACAGGAGCTCCTACGAGCAGTACTTC. The whole variable domain, filled in from reference TRBV30 and TRBJ2-7, reads SQTIHQWPATLVQPVGSPLSLECTVEGTSNPNLYWYRQAAGRGLQLLFYSVGIGQISSEVPQNLSASRPQDRQFILSSKKLLLSDSGFYLCAWRDRSSYEQYFGPGTRLTVT.

The chain uses TRBV6-4 and TRBJ1-6; D might be TRBD1 (5 bases). Trimming removed 7 bases from V and 11 bases from J, with 18 bases in between. The CDR3 is made up of 14 amino acids. CDR1 is MRHNA and CDR2 is SNTAGT in the germline V gene. In nucleotides, the CDR3 is TGTGCCAGCATGGGGGGAAGTATGAGTCCACCCCTCCACTTT. As protein: CASMGGSMSPPLHF.

This clone was detected a few times. The junction and the germline gene differ at one end; a read error may be behind it. The rearrangement links TRBV19 to TRBJ2-5; TRBD2 might be the D (5 bases). The CDR3 runs to 14 residues. The germline CDR1 and CDR2 sequences are LNHDA and SQIVND (reference sequence). For the CDR3, the DNA is TGTGCCAGTAGTTCCCGAGCCGCCGGGGAGACCCAATACTTC. Amino acids: CASSSRAAGETQYF.

This chain joins TRBV5-1 and TRBJ1-4, with 7 nucleotides matching TRBD1. The ends lost 0 bases at V and 4 bases at J; junction bases unmatched: 0. Germline CDR1 reads SGHRS; CDR2 reads YFSETQ. The length of the CDR3 is 14 residues. The CDR3 sequence: CASSLGQGNEKLFF. The CDR3 nucleotides are TGCGCCAGCAGCTTGGGACAGGGTAATGAAAAACTGTTTTTT.

The V call is TRBV27, the J call TRBJ2-5; TRBD2 matches at 10 bases. With the DNA end fitting TRBJ2-7 better, the J assignment may be wrong. Germline V lookup: CDR1 MNHEY, CDR2 SMNVEV (reference sequence). CDR3 length: 13 amino acids. CDR3 amino acids: CASRLAGTYEQYF. The CDR3 region has the DNA TGTGCCAGCAGACTAGCGGGGACTTACGAGCAGTACTTC.

About this clone itself: This same CDR3 is encoded by further DNA sequences in the sample. CDR3 protein: CASSLRLAGGSYNEQFF. CDR3 DNA sequence: TGTGCCAGCAGTCTCCGACTAGCGGGAGGTTCCTACAATGAGCAGTTCTTC. The chain recombines TRBV27 with TRBJ2-1; 13 bases are a match to TRBD2. This CDR3 spans 17 amino acids. V lost 5 bases, J lost 1 base, and 5 bases stayed unmatched. Per the germline V gene, CDR1 is MNHEY and CDR2 is SMNVEV (reference sequence).

The V call is TRBV7-9, the J call TRBJ2-3; TRBD2 aligns across 8 bases. Trimming cost V 5 bases and J 5 bases; bases outside gene matches: 12. Germline V lookup: CDR1 SEHNR, CDR2 FQNEAQ (reference sequence). The CDR3 runs to 16 residues. Here the CDR3 reads CASSRGRGLAGDTQYF. The CDR3 nucleotides are TGTGCCAGCAGCCGGGGTCGAGGACTAGCAGGAGATACGCAGTATTTT. Based on the CDR3 plus reference TRBV7-9 and TRBJ2-3, the full variable domain is DTGVSQNPRHKITKRGQNVTFRCDPISEHNRLYWYRQTLGQGPEFLTYFQNEAQLEKSRLLSDRFSAERPKGSFSTLEIQRTEQGDSAMYLCASSRGRGLAGDTQYFGPGTRLTVL.

This rearrangement joins TRBV30 to TRBJ1-1; D unclear. Trimming took 4 bases from V and 7 from J, leaving 13 bases between them. The germline V gene encodes CDR1 GTSNPN and CDR2 SVGIG (reference sequence). The CDR3 is 12 residues long. The CDR3, as DNA: TGTGCCTGGATCGGTACCGGTTTTGAAGCTTTCTTT. Its protein product is CAWIGTGFEAFF.

The rearrangement links TRBV5-1 to TRBJ2-5; perhaps TRBD2 as D (6 bases). V gave up 5 bases and J gave up 4 bases, with 18 bases separating them. This CDR3 region has 15 residues. The germline gives CDR1 SGHRS, CDR2 YFSETQ. This CDR3 is CASSGDGGVGETQYF. In nucleotides, the CDR3 is TGCGCCAGCAGTGGGGATGGAGGGGTTGGAGAGACCCAGTACTTC.

The rearrangement joins TRBV6-5 to TRBJ1-2, with D maybe TRBD1 (6 bases). V shed 4 bases and J shed 3 bases, with 9 bases lying between them. The CDR3 length is 13 residues. CDR1 is MNHEY, CDR2 SVGAGI, per germline. The DNA of the CDR3 is TGTGCCAGCAGTTTTGGGGGCGACTATGGCTACACCTTC. This sequence encodes CASSFGGDYGYTF.